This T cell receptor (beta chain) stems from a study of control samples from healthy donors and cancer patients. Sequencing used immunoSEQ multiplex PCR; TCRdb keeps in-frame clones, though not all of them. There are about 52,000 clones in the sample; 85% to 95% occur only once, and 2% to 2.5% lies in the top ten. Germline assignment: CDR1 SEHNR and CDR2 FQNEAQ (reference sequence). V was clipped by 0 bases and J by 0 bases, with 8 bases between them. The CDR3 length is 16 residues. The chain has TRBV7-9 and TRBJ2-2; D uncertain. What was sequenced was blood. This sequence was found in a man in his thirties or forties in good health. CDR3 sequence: CASSLAGRANTGELFF. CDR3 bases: TGTGCCAGCAGCTTAGCGGGTCGCGCGAACACCGGGGAGCTGTTTTTT.